The 5 T cell receptor beta chains given below trace back to one sample, sequenced in a study of cytomegalovirus exposure and HLA in healthy donors. This table comes from immunoSEQ multiplex PCR, and its TCRdb copy is limited to in-frame clones, with some not included. This sample has around 300,000 clones, with approximately 86% found just once. The material sequenced was PBMCs. The origin of the receptors is a young man in good health and CMV-seronegative.

The chain is built from TRBV7-9 and TRBJ1-1; D is possibly TRBD1 (5 bases). Germline CDR1 is SEHNR and CDR2 is FQNEAQ (reference sequence). V lost 1 base and J 6 bases, leaving 12 bases between the germline ends. The CDR3 is 14 residues long. This CDR3 reads CASSLGTGLSEAFF. CDR3 nucleotides: TGTGCCAGCAGCTTAGGAACAGGTCTCTCTGAAGCTTTCTTT.

V usage is TRBV4-2 and J usage is TRBJ1-5; D not resolved. The CDR3 spans 12 residues. Trimming removed 6 bases at V and 2 bases at J, with 5 bases between. Per the germline V gene, CDR1 is LGHNA and CDR2 is YNFKEQ. As DNA, the CDR3 is TGTGCCAGCAGGGAGGGCAATCAGCCCCAGCATTTT. This sequence encodes CASREGNQPQHF.

The gene calls are TRBV4-3 and TRBJ2-5, with D perhaps TRBD1 (6 bases). Between the trimmed V and J ends, which lost 1 base and 6 bases, there was a span of 12 bases. The CDR3 totals 14 residues. CDR1 is LGHNA and CDR2 is YSLEER in the germline V gene. CDR3 in amino acids: CASSQVAGDKTQYF. For the CDR3, the DNA is TGCGCCAGCAGCCAAGTGGCAGGGGACAAGACCCAGTACTTC.

This chain uses TRBV5-4 with TRBJ1-6; 9 bases agree with TRBD1. CDR1 is SGHNT, CDR2 YYREEE, per germline (reference sequence). This CDR3 is 13 amino acids long. V lost 5 bases to trimming and J lost 7 bases; unmatched junction nucleotides: 1. The CDR3 here is CASSGQGNSPLHF. The CDR3 DNA reads TGTGCCAGCAGTGGACAGGGGAATTCACCCCTCCACTTT.

This chain uses TRBV5-4 with TRBJ1-6; 8 bases match TRBD1. The CDR3 has 15 residues. Germline values: CDR1 SGHNT, CDR2 YYREEE (reference sequence). J gave up 7 bases and V 0 bases, and 3 bases lay outside the gene matches. CDR3 residues: CASSLGTGGNSPLHF. As DNA, the CDR3 is TGTGCCAGCAGCTTGGGCACAGGGGGGAATTCACCCCTCCACTTT. The whole variable domain, filled in from reference TRBV5-4 and TRBJ1-6, reads ETGVTQSPTHLIKTRGQQVTLRCSSQSGHNTVSWYQQALGQGPQFIFQYYREEENGRGNFPPRFSGLQFPNYSSELNVNALELDDSALYLCASSLGTGGNSPLHFGNGTRLTVT.